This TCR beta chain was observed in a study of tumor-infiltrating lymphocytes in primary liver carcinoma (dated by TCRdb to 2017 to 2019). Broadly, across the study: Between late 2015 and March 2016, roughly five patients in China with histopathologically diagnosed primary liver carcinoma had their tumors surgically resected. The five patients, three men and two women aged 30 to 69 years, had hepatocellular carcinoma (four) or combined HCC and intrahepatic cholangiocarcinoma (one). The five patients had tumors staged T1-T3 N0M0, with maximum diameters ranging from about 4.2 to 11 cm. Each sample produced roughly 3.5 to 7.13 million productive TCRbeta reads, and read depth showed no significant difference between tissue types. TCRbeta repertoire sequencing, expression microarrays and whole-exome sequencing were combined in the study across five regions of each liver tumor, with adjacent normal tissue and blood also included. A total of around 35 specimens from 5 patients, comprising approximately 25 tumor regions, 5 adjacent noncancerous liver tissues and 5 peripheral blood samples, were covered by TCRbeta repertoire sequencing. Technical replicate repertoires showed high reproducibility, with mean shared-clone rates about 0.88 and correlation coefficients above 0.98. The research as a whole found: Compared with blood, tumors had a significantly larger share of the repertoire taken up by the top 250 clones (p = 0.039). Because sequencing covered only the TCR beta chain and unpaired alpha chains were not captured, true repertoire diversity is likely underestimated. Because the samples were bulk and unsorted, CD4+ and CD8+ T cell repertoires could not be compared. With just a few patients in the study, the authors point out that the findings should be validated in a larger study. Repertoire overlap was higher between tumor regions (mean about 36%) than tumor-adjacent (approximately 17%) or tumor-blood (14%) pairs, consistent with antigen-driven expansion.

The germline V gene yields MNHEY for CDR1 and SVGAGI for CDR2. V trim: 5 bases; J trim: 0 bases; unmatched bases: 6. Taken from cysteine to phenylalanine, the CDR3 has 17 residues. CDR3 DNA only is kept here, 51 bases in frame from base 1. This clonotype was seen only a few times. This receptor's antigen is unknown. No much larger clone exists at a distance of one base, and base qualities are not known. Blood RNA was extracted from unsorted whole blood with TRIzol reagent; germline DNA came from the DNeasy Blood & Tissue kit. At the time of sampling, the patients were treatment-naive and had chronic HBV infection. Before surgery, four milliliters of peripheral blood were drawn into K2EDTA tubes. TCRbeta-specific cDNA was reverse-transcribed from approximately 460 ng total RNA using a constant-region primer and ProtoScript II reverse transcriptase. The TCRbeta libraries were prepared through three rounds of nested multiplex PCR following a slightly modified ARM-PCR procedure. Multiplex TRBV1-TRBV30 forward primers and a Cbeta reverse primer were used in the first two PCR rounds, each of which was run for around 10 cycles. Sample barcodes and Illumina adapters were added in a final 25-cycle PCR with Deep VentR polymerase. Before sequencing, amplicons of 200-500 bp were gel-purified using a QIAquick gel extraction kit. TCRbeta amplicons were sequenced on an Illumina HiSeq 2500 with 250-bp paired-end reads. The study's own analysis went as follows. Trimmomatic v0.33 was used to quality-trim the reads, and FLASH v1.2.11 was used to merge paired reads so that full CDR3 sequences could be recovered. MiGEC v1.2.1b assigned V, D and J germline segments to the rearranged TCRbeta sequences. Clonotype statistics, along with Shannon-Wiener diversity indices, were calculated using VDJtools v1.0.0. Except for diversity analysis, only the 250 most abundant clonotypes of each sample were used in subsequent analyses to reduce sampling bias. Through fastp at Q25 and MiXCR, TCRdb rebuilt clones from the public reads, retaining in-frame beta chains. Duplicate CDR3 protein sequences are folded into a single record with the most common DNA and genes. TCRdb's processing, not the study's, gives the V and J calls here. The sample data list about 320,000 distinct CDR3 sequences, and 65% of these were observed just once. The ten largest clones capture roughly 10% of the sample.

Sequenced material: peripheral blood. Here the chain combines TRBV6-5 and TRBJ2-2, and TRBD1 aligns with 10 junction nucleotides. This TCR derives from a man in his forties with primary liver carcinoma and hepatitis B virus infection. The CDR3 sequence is CASSNDRGPTNTGELFF. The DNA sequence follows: TGTGCCAGCAGTAACGACAGGGGGCCAACGAACACCGGGGAGCTGTTTTTT.